Below, 17 T cell receptor beta chains from the same sample are listed, as sequenced in a study of early T cells in non-severe SARS-CoV-2 infection. TCRdb redid the calling of the 5' RACE reads with MiXCR, one entry per CDR3 protein. The sample includes around 50,000 distinct CDR3 sequences, over 9.5% of them seen just once. Sequencing was carried out using whole blood. The receptors were sampled from an adult who was a healthcare worker with PCR-confirmed SARS-CoV-2 infection or an uninfected control (not recorded which).

There are many counts of this clonotype. The chain links TRBV10-2 to TRBJ1-1; 7 bases line up with TRBD1. This CDR3 comprises 15 residues. Germline values: CDR1 WSHSY, CDR2 SAAADI. V lost 2 bases and J lost 0; bases outside the gene matches: 3. This CDR3 is CASSERGPLNTEAFF. For the CDR3, the DNA is TGCGCCAGCAGTGAGAGGGGGCCCCTGAACACTGAAGCTTTCTTT.

The rearrangement links TRBV27 to TRBJ2-3; unclear D gene. The germline gives CDR1 MNHEY, CDR2 SMNVEV (reference sequence). The CDR3 has 13 amino acids. With 3 bases removed from V and 1 base from J, the gap between germline ends came to 5 bases. The CDR3 DNA reads as TGTGCCAGCAGTTTCGACGGCACAGATACGCAGTATTTT. Protein product: CASSFDGTDTQYF.

This clonotype occurred many times. The chain couples TRBV11-2 to TRBJ1-5; 12 positions match TRBD1. This CDR3 region has 14 residues. Germline lookup yields CDR1 SGHAT and CDR2 FQNNGV. J lost 11 bases, V lost 4 bases, and 6 bases had no gene match. The CDR3 bases are TGTGCCAGCAGCTCGGGACAGGGGGCAATAGCCCAGCATTTT. Translating it yields CASSSGQGAIAQHF.

This clonotype appeared many times. Here the CDR3 DNA reads TGTGCCAGCAGCCTCAGGACAGGGGGCGCGACAAAACTGTTTTTT. It specifies CASSLRTGGATKLFF. The chain has TRBV7-8 and TRBJ1-4, with TRBD1 matching 11 bases. The ends lost 5 bases at V and 10 bases at J; junction bases unmatched: 9. The CDR3 consists of 15 residues. Germline V gene lookup returns CDR1 SGHVS and CDR2 FQNEAQ.

This clonotype was seen many times. This CDR3 is CASSFGGSNQPQHF. CDR3 coding DNA: TGCGCCAGCAGCTTCGGGGGAAGCAATCAGCCCCAGCATTTT. The chain uses TRBV5-1 and TRBJ1-5, with D perhaps matching TRBD1 (5 bases). The V and J ends lost 2 bases and 1 base respectively, with 7 bases between them. This CDR3 is built from 14 residues. CDR1 and CDR2 from the germline V gene are SGHRS and YFSETQ.

This clonotype was picked up many times. The V call is TRBV20-1, the J call TRBJ2-2; the D is unclear. CDR1 and CDR2 (germline): DFQATT, SNEGSKA (reference sequence). The ends were cut back, 6 bases at V and 1 base at J, with 15 bases in the middle. CDR3 size: 15 residues. For the CDR3, the DNA is TGCAGTGCCGCCCATTCAAGAGGGAACACCGGGGAGCTGTTTTTT. This codes for CSAAHSRGNTGELFF.

This chain joins TRBV3-1 and TRBJ1-3; D is unclear. The CDR3 is 15 residues long. Looked up from germline, CDR1 is LGHDT and CDR2 is YNNKEL (reference sequence). The V end lost 4 bases, the J end lost 1 base, and 11 bases lay between the germline ends. DNA for the CDR3: TGTGCCAGCAGCCTTTATACAAAATCTGGAAACACCATATATTTT. It codes for CASSLYTKSGNTIYF.

This clonotype was counted at least ten times. J is TRBJ1-1 and V is TRBV27; maybe TRBD1 (5 bases). Germline CDR1 reads MNHEY; CDR2 reads SMNVEV (reference sequence). The CDR3 consists of 12 residues. Trimming shortened V by 5 bases and J by 5 bases, and 9 bases separated the two germline ends. The CDR3 bases are TGTGCCAGCAGTGCGCGGGGGACTGAAGCTTTCTTT. It specifies CASSARGTEAFF.

This clonotype was counted many times. The V gene is TRBV7-6, the J gene TRBJ2-2; D is uncertain. V was shortened by 9 bases and J by 6 bases, with 20 bases between the two germline ends. Germline assignment: CDR1 SGHVS and CDR2 FNYEAQ. There are 15 residues in the CDR3. The CDR3 nucleotides are TGTGCCAGTCGGACGCCTGGAAGTGTGGCCGGGGAGCTGTTTTTT. Its protein is CASRTPGSVAGELFF.

This clonotype was observed at least ten times. V is TRBV20-1 and J is TRBJ2-5, with 13 bases identical to TRBD2. The V and J ends lost 3 bases and 4 bases, in that order; junction bases with no gene match: 8. The CDR3 runs 16 residues. Per germline, CDR1 DFQATT and CDR2 SNEGSKA (reference sequence). As DNA, the CDR3 is TGCAGTGCTAGGGGGACTAGCGGGACCGGACGAGAGACCCAGTACTTC. The encoded protein is CSARGTSGTGRETQYF.

The gene calls are TRBV5-5 and TRBJ1-2; D possibly corresponds to TRBD1 (6 bases). V was cut by 4 bases and J by 7 bases, with 20 bases left in between. The CDR3 totals 15 residues. CDR1 is SGHKS, CDR2 YYEKEE, per germline (reference sequence). CDR3 protein: CASSGSQGFEGGYTF. CDR3 DNA: TGTGCCAGCAGCGGATCACAGGGATTTGAAGGTGGCTACACCTTC.

This clonotype was detected many times. The J gene is TRBJ2-1, the V gene TRBV10-2; D ambiguous. The CDR3 is 13 amino acids. Germline V gene lookup returns CDR1 WSHSY and CDR2 SAAADI. V gave up 4 bases and J gave up 15 bases, with 19 bases separating them. Here the CDR3 reads CASSADRSLRLFF. The CDR3, as DNA: TGCGCCAGCAGTGCGGACCGAAGCCTTCGTCTGTTCTTC.

In this sample, this clonotype turned up many times. The V gene is TRBV28, the J gene TRBJ2-7, with 8 bases matching TRBD1. The CDR3 has 13 residues. CDR1 and CDR2 (germline): MDHEN, SYDVKM. With 6 bases clipped from V and 2 bases from J, the junction kept 3 bases outside the gene matches. CDR3 region: CASSLTGAYEQYF. In DNA, the CDR3 is TGTGCCAGCAGCCTGACAGGGGCCTACGAGCAGTACTTC. Based on the CDR3 plus reference TRBV28 and TRBJ2-7, the full variable domain is DVKVTQSSRYLVKRTGEKVFLECVQDMDHENMFWYRQDPGLGLRLIYFSYDVKMKEKGDIPEGYSVSREKKERFSLILESASTNQTSMYLCASSLTGAYEQYFGPGTRLTVT.

CDR3 protein: CSVGDRGEKLFF. The CDR3 bases are TGCAGCGTTGGGGACAGGGGCGAAAAACTGTTTTTT. The rearrangement joins TRBV29-1 to TRBJ1-4, with TRBD1 matching 10 bases. This CDR3 is 12 amino acids long. V gave up 4 bases and J gave up 8 bases; unmatched junction bases: 1. CDR1 and CDR2 (germline): SQVTM, ANQGSEA.

The gene calls are TRBV7-2 and TRBJ2-3, with D perhaps matching TRBD2 (6 bases). Germline CDR1 is SGHTA and CDR2 is FQGNSA. V was shortened by 4 bases and J by 5 bases, with 13 bases between the two germline ends. CDR3 size: 14 residues. Written as DNA, the CDR3 is TGTGCCAGCAGCTCGCGGACTACGGGAGATACGCAGTATTTT. It yields the protein CASSSRTTGDTQYF.

This clonotype was recorded many times. The chain couples TRBV2 to TRBJ2-7, with 7 positions matching TRBD1. In germline, CDR1 is SNHLY, CDR2 FYNNEI. V gave up 0 bases and J gave up 4 bases; unmatched junction bases: 9. The CDR3 contains 16 residues. This chain's CDR3 is CASSEALTGLRYEQYF. The CDR3 bases are TGTGCCAGCAGTGAAGCGTTGACAGGGTTGCGGTACGAGCAGTACTTC. The variable domain in full, with the rest retrieved from reference TRBV2 and TRBJ2-7, is EPEVTQTPSHQVTQMGQEVILRCVPISNHLYFYWYRQILGQKVEFLVSFYNNEISEKSEIFDDQFSVERPDGSNFTLKIRSTKLEDSAMYFCASSEALTGLRYEQYFGPGTRLTVT.

Ten or more counts support this clonotype. CDR3 amino acids: CASSYLTGGSTDTQYF. CDR3 sequence (DNA): TGCGCCAGCAGCTATTTGACAGGGGGGAGCACAGATACGCAGTATTTT. The rearrangement uses TRBV5-1 and TRBJ2-3; TRBD1 matches 9 bases. The CDR3 has 16 amino acids. Germline CDR1 SGHRS, CDR2 YFSETQ. With 3 bases clipped from V and 0 bases from J, the junction kept 5 bases outside the gene matches.